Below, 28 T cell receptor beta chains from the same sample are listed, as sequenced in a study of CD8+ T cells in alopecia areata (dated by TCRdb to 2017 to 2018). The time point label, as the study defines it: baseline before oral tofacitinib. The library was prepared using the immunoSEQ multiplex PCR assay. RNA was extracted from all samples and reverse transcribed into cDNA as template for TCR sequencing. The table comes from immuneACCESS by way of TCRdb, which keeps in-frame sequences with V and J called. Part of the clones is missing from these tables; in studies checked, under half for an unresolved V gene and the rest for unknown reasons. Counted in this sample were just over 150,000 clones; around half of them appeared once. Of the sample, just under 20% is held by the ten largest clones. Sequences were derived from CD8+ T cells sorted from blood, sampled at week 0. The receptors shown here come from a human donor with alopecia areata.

CDR3 in DNA: TGTGCCTGGAGTCCACAGAACAATCAGCCCCAGCATTTT. Translated, it gives CAWSPQNNQPQHF. V is TRBV30 and J is TRBJ1-5; D gene uncertain. Per the germline V gene, CDR1 is GTSNPN and CDR2 is SVGIG (reference sequence). This CDR3 comprises 13 residues. Trimming took off 2 bases at V and 3 bases at J, with 8 bases between the two ends. The full variable domain, rest sourced from reference TRBV30 and TRBJ1-5, is SQTIHQWPATLVQPVGSPLSLECTVEGTSNPNLYWYRQAAGRGLQLLFYSVGIGQISSEVPQNLSASRPQDRQFILSSKKLLLSDSGFYLCAWSPQNNQPQHFGDGTRLSIL.

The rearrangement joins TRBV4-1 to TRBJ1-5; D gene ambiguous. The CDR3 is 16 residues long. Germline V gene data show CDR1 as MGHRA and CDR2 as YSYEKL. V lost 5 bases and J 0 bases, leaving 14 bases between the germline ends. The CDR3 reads CASSSSISYSNQPQHF. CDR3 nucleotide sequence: TGCGCCAGCAGCTCTAGTATAAGTTATAGCAATCAGCCCCAGCATTTT.

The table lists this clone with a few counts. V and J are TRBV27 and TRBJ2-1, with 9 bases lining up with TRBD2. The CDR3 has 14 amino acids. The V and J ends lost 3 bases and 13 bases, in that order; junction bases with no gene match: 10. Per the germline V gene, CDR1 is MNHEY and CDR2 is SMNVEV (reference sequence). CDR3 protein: CASSLAAGGLDQFF. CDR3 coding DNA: TGTGCCAGCAGTTTGGCAGCGGGGGGCCTCGATCAGTTCTTC.

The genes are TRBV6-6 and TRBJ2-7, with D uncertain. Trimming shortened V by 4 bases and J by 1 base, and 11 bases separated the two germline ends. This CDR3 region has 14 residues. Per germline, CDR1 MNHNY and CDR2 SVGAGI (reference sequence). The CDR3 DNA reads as TGTGCCAGCAGTTCACGGGCCTTTTCCTACGAGCAGTACTTC. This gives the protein CASSSRAFSYEQYF.

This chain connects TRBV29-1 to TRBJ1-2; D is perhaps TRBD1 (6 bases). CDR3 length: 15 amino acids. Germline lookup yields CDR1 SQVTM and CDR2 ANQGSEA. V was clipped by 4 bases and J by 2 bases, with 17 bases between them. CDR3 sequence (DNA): TGCAGCGTTGCCTCTACAGGGTTCCTCAACTATGGCTACACCTTC. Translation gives CSVASTGFLNYGYTF.

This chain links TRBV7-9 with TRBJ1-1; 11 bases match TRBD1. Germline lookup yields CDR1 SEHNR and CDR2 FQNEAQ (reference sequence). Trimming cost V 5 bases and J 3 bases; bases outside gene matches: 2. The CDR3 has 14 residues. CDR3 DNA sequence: TGTGCCAGCAGCCCGGGACAGGGGGACACTGAAGCTTTCTTT. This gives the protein CASSPGQGDTEAFF.

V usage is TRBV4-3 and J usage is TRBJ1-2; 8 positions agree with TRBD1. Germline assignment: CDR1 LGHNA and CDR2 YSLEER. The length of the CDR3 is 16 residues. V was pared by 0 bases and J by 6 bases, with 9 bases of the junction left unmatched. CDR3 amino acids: CASSQDWRQGIDGYTF. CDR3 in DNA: TGCGCCAGCAGCCAAGACTGGAGACAGGGGATCGATGGCTACACCTTC.

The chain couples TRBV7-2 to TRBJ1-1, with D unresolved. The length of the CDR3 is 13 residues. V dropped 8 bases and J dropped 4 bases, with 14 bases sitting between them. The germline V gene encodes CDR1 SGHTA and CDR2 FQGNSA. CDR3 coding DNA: TGTGCCAGCTGCCCTAATAGGATCACTGAAGCTTTCTTT. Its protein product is CASCPNRITEAFF.

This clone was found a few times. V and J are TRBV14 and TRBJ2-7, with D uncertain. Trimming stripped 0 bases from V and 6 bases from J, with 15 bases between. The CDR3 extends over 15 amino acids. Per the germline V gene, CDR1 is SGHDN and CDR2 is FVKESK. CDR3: CASSQDRRNPAEQYF. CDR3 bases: TGTGCCAGCAGCCAAGACCGTAGGAATCCGGCCGAGCAGTACTTC.

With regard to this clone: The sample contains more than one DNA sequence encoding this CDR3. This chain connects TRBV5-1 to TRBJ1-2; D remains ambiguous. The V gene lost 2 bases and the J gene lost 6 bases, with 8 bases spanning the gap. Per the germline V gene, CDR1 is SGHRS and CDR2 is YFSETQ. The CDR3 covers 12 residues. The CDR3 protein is CASSLRGDGYTF. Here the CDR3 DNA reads TGCGCCAGCAGCTTACGGGGAGATGGCTACACCTTC.

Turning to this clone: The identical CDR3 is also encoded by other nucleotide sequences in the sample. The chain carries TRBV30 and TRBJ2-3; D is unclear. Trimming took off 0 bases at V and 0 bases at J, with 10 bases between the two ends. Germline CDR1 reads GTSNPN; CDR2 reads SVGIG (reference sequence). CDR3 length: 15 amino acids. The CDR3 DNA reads TGTGCCTGGAGTGTAGACTCCACTAGCACAGATACGCAGTATTTT. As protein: CAWSVDSTSTDTQYF.

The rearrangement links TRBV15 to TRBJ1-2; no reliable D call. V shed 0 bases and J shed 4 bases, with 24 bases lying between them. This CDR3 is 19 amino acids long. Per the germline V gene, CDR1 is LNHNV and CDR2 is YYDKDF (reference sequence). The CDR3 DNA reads TGTGCCACCAGCAGAGATCTAAGTGGTGGGAGAGAGACTGGCTATGGCTACACCTTC. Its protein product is CATSRDLSGGRETGYGYTF.

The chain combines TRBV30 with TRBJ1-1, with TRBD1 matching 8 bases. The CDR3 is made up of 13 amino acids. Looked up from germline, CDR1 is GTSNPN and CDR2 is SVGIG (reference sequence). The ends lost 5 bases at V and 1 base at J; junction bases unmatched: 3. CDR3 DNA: TGTGCCTGGGCGACAGGGGAGAACACTGAAGCTTTCTTT. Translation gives CAWATGENTEAFF.

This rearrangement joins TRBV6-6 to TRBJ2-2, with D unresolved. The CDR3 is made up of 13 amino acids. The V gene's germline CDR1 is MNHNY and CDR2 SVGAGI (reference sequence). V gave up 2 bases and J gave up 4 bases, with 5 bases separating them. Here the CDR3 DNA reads TGTGCCAGCAGTTACATTCTCACCGGGGAGCTGTTTTTT. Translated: CASSYILTGELFF.

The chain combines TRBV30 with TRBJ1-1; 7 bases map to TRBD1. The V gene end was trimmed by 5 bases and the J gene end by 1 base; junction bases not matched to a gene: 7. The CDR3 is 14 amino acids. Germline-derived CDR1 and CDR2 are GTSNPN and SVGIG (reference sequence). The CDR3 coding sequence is TGTGCCTGGGAGCCCGGGACAGCGAACACTGAAGCTTTCTTT. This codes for CAWEPGTANTEAFF.

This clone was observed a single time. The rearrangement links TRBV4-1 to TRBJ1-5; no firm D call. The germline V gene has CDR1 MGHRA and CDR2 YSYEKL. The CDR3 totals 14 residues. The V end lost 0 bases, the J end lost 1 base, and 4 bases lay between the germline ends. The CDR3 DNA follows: TGCGCCAGCAGCCAAGATGCCAGCAATCAGCCCCAGCATTTT. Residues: CASSQDASNQPQHF.

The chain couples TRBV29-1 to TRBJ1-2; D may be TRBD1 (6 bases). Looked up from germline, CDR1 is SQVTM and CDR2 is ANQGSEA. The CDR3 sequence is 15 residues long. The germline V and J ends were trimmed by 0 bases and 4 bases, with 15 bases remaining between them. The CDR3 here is CSVEDGSRDTYGYTF. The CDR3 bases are TGCAGCGTTGAAGATGGATCAAGGGACACCTATGGCTACACCTTC.

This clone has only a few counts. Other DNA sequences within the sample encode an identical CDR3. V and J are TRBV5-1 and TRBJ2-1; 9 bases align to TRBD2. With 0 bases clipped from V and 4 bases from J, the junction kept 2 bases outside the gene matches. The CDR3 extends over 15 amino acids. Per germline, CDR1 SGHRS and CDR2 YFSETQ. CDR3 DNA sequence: TGCGCCAGCAGCTTGGCTAGCGGGACGTACAATGAGCAGTTCTTC. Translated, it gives CASSLASGTYNEQFF.

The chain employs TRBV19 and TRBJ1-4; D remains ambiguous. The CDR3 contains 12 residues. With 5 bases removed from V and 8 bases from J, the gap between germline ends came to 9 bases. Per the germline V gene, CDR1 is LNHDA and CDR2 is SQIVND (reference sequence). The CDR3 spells CASSADREKLFF. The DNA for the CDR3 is TGTGCCAGTAGTGCTGACCGAGAAAAACTGTTTTTT.

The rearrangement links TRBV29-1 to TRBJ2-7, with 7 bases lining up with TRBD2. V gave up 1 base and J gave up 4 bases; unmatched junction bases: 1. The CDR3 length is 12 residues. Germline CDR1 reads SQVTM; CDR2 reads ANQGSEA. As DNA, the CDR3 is TGCAGCGTTGAAGGGGGGGGTTACGAGCAGTACTTC. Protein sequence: CSVEGGGYEQYF.

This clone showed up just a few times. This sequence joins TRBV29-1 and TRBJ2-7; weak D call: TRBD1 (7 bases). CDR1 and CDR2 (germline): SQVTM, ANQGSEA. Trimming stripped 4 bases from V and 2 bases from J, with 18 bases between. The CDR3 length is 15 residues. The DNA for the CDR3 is TGCAGCGTTGCAGGGGGGCAGGAGTATACCTACGAGCAGTACTTC. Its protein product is CSVAGGQEYTYEQYF.

CDR3 nucleotides: TGCGCCAGCAGCCTAACGACAGGGGGACAGCCCCAGCATTTT. Translation gives CASSLTTGGQPQHF. This rearrangement joins TRBV4-3 to TRBJ1-5; 9 nucleotides match TRBD1. Germline V gene lookup returns CDR1 LGHNA and CDR2 YSLEER. This CDR3 is built from 14 residues. The V segment lost 4 bases and the J segment 7 bases; nucleotides outside the gene matches: 5.

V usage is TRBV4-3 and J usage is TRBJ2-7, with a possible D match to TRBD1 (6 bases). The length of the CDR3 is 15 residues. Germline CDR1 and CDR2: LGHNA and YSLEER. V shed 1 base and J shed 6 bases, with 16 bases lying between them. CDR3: CASSQGQVGGGEQYF. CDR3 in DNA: TGCGCCAGCAGCCAAGGACAGGTCGGTGGTGGCGAGCAGTACTTC.

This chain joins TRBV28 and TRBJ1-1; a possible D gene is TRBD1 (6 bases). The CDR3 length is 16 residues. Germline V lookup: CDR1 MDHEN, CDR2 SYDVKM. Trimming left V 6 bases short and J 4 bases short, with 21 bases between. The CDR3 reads CASSFVTQGISTEAFF. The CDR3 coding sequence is TGTGCCAGCAGCTTCGTCACCCAGGGGATTAGCACTGAAGCTTTCTTT.

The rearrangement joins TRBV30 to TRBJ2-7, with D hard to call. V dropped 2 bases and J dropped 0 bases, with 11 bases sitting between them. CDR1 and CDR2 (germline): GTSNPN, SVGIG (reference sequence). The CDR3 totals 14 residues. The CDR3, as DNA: TGTGCCTGGAGTATTGTAGATTCCTCCTACGAGCAGTACTTC. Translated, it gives CAWSIVDSSYEQYF.

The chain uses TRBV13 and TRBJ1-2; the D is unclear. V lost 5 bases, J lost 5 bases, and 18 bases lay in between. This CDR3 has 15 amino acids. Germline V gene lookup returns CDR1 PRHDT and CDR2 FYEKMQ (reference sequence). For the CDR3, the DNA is TGTGCCAGCAGCGAGTACGGTCTTGAGATGTATGGCTACACCTTC. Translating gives CASSEYGLEMYGYTF. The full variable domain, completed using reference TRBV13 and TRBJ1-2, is AAGVIQSPRHLIKEKRETATLKCYPIPRHDTVYWYQQGPGQDPQFLISFYEKMQSDKGSIPDRFSAQQFSDYHSELNMSSLELGDSALYFCASSEYGLEMYGYTFGSGTRLTVV.

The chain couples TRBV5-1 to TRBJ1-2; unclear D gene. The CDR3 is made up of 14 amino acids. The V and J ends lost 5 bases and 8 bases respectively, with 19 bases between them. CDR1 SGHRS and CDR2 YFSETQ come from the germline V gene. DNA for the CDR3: TGCGCCAGCAGTTCGGGATCTGTTTTGGAGGGCTACACCTTC. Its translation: CASSSGSVLEGYTF.

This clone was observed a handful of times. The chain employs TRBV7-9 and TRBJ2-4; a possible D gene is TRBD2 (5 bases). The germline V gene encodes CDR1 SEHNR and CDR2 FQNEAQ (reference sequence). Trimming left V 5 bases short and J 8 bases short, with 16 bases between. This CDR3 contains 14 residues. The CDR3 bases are TGTGCCAGCAGCAATAGCGAGAGTTGGGACATTCAGTACTTC. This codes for CASSNSESWDIQYF.